The T cell receptor beta chain described here comes from a study of blood T cells in healthy people across ages. Study-wide results and limits: Diversity figures based on one million T cells were deemed too low.

For the second PCR, which ran for roughly 7 to 11 cycles, a sample-barcoded 5' primer and a J-beta primer mix were used. TCRdb analysed the 5' RACE reads with MiXCR anew, one entry per CDR3 protein. The table shows roughly 1 million distinct CDR3 sequences, with about 25% occurring only once. Trimming took 5 bases from V and 8 from J; bases not matched to a gene: 17. Germline V lookup: CDR1 DFQATT, CDR2 SNEGSKA (reference sequence). CDR3 length: 16 residues. On this clonotype itself: Antigen: not known.

These data were also reused for a study on T cells of mothers and their children.

The V gene is TRBV20-1, the J gene TRBJ2-4; 8 bases line up with TRBD1. The sequence was obtained from a girl aged 2-10 years in good health. Sequenced: blood. Here the CDR3 DNA reads TGCAGTGCTTCCACAATGAGTCAGGGGGCGAAAGACATTCAGTACTTC. As protein: CSASTMSQGAKDIQYF.